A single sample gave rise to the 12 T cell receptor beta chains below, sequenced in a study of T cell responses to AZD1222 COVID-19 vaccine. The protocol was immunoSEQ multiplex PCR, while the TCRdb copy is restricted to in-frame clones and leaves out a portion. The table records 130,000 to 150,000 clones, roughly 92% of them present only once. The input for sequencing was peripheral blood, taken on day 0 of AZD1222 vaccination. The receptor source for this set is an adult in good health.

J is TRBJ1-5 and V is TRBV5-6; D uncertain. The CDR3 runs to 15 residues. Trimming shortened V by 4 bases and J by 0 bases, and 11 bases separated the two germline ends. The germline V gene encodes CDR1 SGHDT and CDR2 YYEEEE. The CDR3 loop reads CASSHTAYSNQPQHF. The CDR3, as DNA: TGTGCCAGCAGCCATACCGCCTATAGCAATCAGCCCCAGCATTTT.

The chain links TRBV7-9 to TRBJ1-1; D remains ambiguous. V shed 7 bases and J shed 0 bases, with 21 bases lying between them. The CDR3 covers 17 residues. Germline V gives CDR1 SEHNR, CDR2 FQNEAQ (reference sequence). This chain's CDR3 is CASIRSSAGLMNTEAFF. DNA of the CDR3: TGTGCCAGCATCCGATCATCCGCCGGACTTATGAACACTGAAGCTTTCTTT.

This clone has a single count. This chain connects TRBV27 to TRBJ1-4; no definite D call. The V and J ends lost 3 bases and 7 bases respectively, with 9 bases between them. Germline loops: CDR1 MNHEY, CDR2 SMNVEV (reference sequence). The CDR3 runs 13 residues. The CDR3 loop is CASSLGGLEKLFF. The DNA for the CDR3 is TGTGCCAGCAGTTTGGGAGGCCTTGAAAAACTGTTTTTT.

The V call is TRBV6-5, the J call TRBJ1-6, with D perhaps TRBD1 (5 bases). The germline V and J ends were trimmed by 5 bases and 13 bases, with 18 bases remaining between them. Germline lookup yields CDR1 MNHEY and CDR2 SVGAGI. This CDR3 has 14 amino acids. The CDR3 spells CASSTQGPRLPLHF. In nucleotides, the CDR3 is TGTGCCAGCAGTACGCAGGGCCCTCGGTTGCCCCTCCACTTT.

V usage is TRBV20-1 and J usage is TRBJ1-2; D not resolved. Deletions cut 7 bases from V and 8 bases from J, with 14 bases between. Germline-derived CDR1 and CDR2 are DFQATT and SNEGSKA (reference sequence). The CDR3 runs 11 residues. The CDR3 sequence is CSGYSNGGYTF. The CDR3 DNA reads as TGCAGTGGGTACAGTAATGGGGGCTACACCTTC.

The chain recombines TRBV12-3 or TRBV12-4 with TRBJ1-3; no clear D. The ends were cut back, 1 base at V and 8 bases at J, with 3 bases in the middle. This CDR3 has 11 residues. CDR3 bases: TGTGCCAGCAGTTTAGGGTACACCATATATTTT. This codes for CASSLGYTIYF.

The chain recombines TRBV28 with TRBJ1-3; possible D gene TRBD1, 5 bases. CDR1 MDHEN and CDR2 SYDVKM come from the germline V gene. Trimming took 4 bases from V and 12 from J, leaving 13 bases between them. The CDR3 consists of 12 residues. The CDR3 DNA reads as TGTGCCAGCAGTTCCAGGGAGTTGGTCATATATTTT. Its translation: CASSSRELVIYF.

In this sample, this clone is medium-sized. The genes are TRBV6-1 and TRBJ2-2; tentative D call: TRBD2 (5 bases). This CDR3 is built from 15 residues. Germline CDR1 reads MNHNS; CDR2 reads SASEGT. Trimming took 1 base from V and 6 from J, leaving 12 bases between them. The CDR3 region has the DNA TGTGCCAGCAGTGAAGAACTAGAGGGCTCCGGGGAGCTGTTTTTT. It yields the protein CASSEELEGSGELFF.

In nucleotides, the CDR3 is TGCGCCAGCAGCCCAGACAGGGTTGAAGGCTACACCTTC. Its translation: CASSPDRVEGYTF. The chain uses TRBV5-1 and TRBJ1-2; 7 nucleotides line up with TRBD1. The V and J ends lost 4 bases and 8 bases, in that order; junction bases with no gene match: 8. The CDR3 has 13 residues. Germline V gives CDR1 SGHRS, CDR2 YFSETQ.

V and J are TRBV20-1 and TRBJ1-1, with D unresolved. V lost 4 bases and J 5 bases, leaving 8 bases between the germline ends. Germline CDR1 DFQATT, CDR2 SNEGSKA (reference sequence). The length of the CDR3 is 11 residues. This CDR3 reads CSATQETEAFF. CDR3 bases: TGCAGTGCTACCCAGGAGACTGAAGCTTTCTTT.

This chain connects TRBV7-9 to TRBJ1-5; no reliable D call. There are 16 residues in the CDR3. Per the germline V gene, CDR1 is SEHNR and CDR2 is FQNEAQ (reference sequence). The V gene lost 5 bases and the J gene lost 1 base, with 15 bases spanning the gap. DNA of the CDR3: TGTGCCAGCAGCCCGGACCCCTTAGGGAGCAATCAGCCCCAGCATTTT. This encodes CASSPDPLGSNQPQHF.

CDR3 sequence: CASSLMTADNSPLHF. The CDR3 nucleotides are TGTGCCAGCAGCTTAATGACAGCCGATAATTCACCCCTCCACTTT. The chain links TRBV7-9 to TRBJ1-6; the D gene is possibly TRBD1 (5 bases). CDR1 and CDR2 (germline): SEHNR, FQNEAQ (reference sequence). CDR3 length equals 15 residues. Trimming left V 2 bases short and J 5 bases short, with 10 bases between.